This entry describes one T cell receptor beta chain. Trimming pared 4 bases from V and 9 bases from J, leaving 14 bases between. CDR3 length: 13 amino acids. CDR1 is SGDLS and CDR2 is YYNGEE in the germline V gene. The data belong to a study of T cells after yellow fever vaccination. About the study: It was SMART-Seq v4 Ultra Low Input that prepared the fractions with low cell numbers.

Each CDR3 protein is one row after TCRdb ran MiXCR on the 5' RACE reads. The sample includes 95,000 to 150,000 distinct CDR3 sequences, about 8.4% of them seen just once. The rearrangement joins TRBV9 to TRBJ2-1, with unresolved D. This clonotype was obtained from a man between 18 and 29 years old who received the YFV17D yellow fever vaccine. Sequenced here: CD8+ T cells sorted from PBMCs, sampled on the day of the yellow fever booster vaccination. The CDR3 coding sequence is TGTGCCAGCAGCTGGGCGGCCTCCGGTGAGCAGTTCTTC. Protein product: CASSWAASGEQFF.